One TCR beta chain is described in this entry. This sample was taken from a study of blood T cell repertoires in COVID-19. For the study at large: T cells, B-cell-depleted T cells, or PBMCs provided the cDNA or gDNA that served as material.

Generated by immunoSEQ multiplex PCR, the TCRdb table keeps only in-frame clones and is missing some. The sample lists approximately 300,000 clones, approximately 92% occurring once. The V end was cut by 1 base, the J end by 5 bases, with 14 bases between. This CDR3 is 16 amino acids long. Germline V gives CDR1 SGHAT, CDR2 FQNNGV. This chain uses TRBV11-2 with TRBJ2-2; TRBD2 is a possible D gene (6 bases). This receptor was taken from a woman aged 30 to 39 with COVID-19, enrolled during active disease. The sequenced sample was peripheral blood. In nucleotides, the CDR3 is TGTGCCAGCAGCTTAGCCGGGAGCCCCGGGACCGGGGAGCTGTTTTTT. Protein: CASSLAGSPGTGELFF.